Here is one T cell receptor (beta chain) with its context. The antigen is not known. This record belongs to a study of lymphopenia after photon versus proton radiotherapy. Study conclusions and caveats: Post-nadir diversity loss with photons came from oligoclonal expansion, particularly CD8+ Temra cells. In patients who died, overall survival fell as post-nadir TCR diversity dropped more. Authors raise, but do not show, better survival with proton therapy. Relative stability marked proton patients; photon patients lost diversity and naive cells.

Deletions cut 8 bases from V and 2 bases from J, with 14 bases between. The CDR3 consists of 14 residues. In germline, CDR1 is SGHAT, CDR2 FQDESV (reference sequence). Data came from immunoSEQ multiplex PCR; TCRdb stores just in-frame clones and leaves some out. The profile shows around 22,000 clones, about 80% of them singletons. This sample comprised peripheral blood, obtained from a patient treated with photon-based radiotherapy. The chain recombines TRBV11-1 with TRBJ2-3; D unclear. The sequence derives from a man aged 35-49 years with gastric cancer. The DNA of the CDR3 is TGTGCCAGCGGCCGGAAGGGAAACACAGATACGCAGTATTTT. Translated: CASGRKGNTDTQYF.